One and the same sample provided the 11 T cell receptor beta chains below, sequenced in a study of shared clonotypes between healthy human individuals. Using immunoSEQ multiplex PCR, the repertoire was profiled, and TCRdb retains in-frame clones only, with some absent. The sample shows about 690,000 clones, around 91% of them seen only once. The sequencing input was memory CD8+ T cells from PBMCs. Sample subset: CD45RO+ cells pooled with CCR7-negative TemRA cells. These receptors were taken from a man between 18 and 29 years old in good health. Some clones in this sample may be carry-over from other donors' samples.

The chain joins TRBV25-1 to TRBJ2-5, with 11 bases that match TRBD1. Germline-derived CDR1 and CDR2 are MGHDK and SYGVNS. After removal of 4 bases from V and 3 bases from J, the junction contained 4 bases not matched to a gene. The CDR3 covers 15 residues. The CDR3 here is CASSGDRGREETQYF. The CDR3 DNA follows: TGTGCCAGCAGTGGGGACAGGGGGAGAGAAGAGACCCAGTACTTC.

The CDR3 nucleotides are TGTGCCAGCAGCTTAGTCTTGGACAGGGGAAAACTGTTTTTT. This encodes CASSLVLDRGKLFF. The chain is built from TRBV11-2 and TRBJ1-4; TRBD1 aligns across 9 bases. The CDR3 is 14 residues long. Germline-derived CDR1 and CDR2 are SGHAT and FQNNGV. Trimming removed 1 base from V and 10 bases from J; junction bases left unmatched: 4.

This clone occurred once. The genes are TRBV9 and TRBJ2-7; 9 bases are shared with TRBD2. Trimming at V came to 3 bases and at J to 4 bases, leaving 8 bases not matched to a gene. The CDR3 is made up of 15 amino acids. CDR1 SGDLS and CDR2 YYNGEE come from the germline V gene. CDR3 DNA: TGTGCCAGCAGCGCCCTAGCGGGACATATTTACGAGCAGTACTTC. It codes for CASSALAGHIYEQYF.

This clone was detected only once. This chain links TRBV11-2 with TRBJ2-2; D not resolved. Germline V gene sequence: CDR1 SGHAT, CDR2 FQNNGV. Trimming shortened V by 3 bases and J by 4 bases, and 6 bases separated the two germline ends. CDR3 length equals 13 residues. Here the CDR3 reads CASSFSGTGELFF. In nucleotides, the CDR3 is TGTGCCAGCAGCTTCTCAGGCACCGGGGAGCTGTTTTTT.

The rearrangement joins TRBV2 to TRBJ1-1, with D perhaps matching TRBD1 (5 bases). The CDR3 totals 15 residues. CDR1 is SNHLY and CDR2 is FYNNEI in the germline V gene. The ends were cut back, 0 bases at V and 4 bases at J, with 12 bases in the middle. The CDR3 sequence: CASSEAPRVATEAFF. CDR3 bases: TGTGCCAGCAGTGAAGCGCCCAGGGTGGCCACTGAAGCTTTCTTT.

This chain links TRBV7-9 with TRBJ1-5; tentative D call: TRBD1 (5 bases). Germline V CDR1 and CDR2: SEHNR, FQNEAQ (reference sequence). This CDR3 comprises 14 residues. Deletions cut 1 base from V and 5 bases from J, with 9 bases between. DNA for the CDR3: TGTGCCAGCAGCTTAGTTGGAGGGGATCAGCCCCAGCATTTT. Its protein is CASSLVGGDQPQHF.

The rearrangement joins TRBV5-1 to TRBJ2-7; 7 positions agree with TRBD1. Germline-derived CDR1 and CDR2 are SGHRS and YFSETQ. The CDR3 has 15 residues. The trim removed 3 bases at V and 1 base at J, leaving 7 bases unmatched. The CDR3 loop reads CASSSPGQSSYEQYF. The CDR3 DNA reads as TGCGCCAGCAGCTCACCGGGACAGTCGTCCTACGAGCAGTACTTC.

This clone was picked up one time. V usage is TRBV27 and J usage is TRBJ1-2; 7 nucleotides agree with TRBD1. Germline V gene sequence: CDR1 MNHEY, CDR2 SMNVEV (reference sequence). Trimming at V came to 10 bases and at J to 5 bases, leaving 4 bases not matched to a gene. The CDR3 sequence is 11 residues long. This CDR3 is CATQGRYGYTF. The CDR3 region has the DNA TGTGCCACACAGGGGCGTTATGGCTACACCTTC.

The rearrangement links TRBV5-6 to TRBJ2-7, with D possibly called TRBD1 or TRBD2 (5 bases each). CDR3 length: 13 amino acids. Trimming removed 0 bases from V and 5 bases from J, with 9 bases in between. CDR1 is SGHDT and CDR2 is YYEEEE in the germline V gene. Written as DNA, the CDR3 is TGTGCCAGCAGCTTGGGGGGGTTCGACGAGCAGTACTTC. As protein: CASSLGGFDEQYF.

CDR3 protein: CASSIGTGYEQYF. The CDR3, as DNA: TGTGCCAGTAGTATCGGGACAGGCTACGAGCAGTACTTC. The J gene is TRBJ2-7, the V gene TRBV19; 8 bases are shared with TRBD1. This CDR3 is 13 amino acids long. With 3 bases clipped from V and 3 bases from J, the junction kept 1 base outside the gene matches. Germline CDR1 is LNHDA and CDR2 is SQIVND (reference sequence).

The chain couples TRBV6-5 to TRBJ1-2; TRBD1 might be the D (6 bases). Trimming shortened V by 5 bases and J by 1 base, and 11 bases separated the two germline ends. There are 14 residues in the CDR3. The germline V gene has CDR1 MNHEY and CDR2 SVGAGI. CDR3 region: CASSRGGSNYGYTF. In DNA, the CDR3 is TGTGCCAGCAGTAGGGGGGGGAGTAACTATGGCTACACCTTC.